A single sample gave rise to the 21 T cell receptor beta chains below, sequenced in a study of blood T cell repertoires in COVID-19. Generated by immunoSEQ multiplex PCR, the TCRdb table keeps only in-frame clones and is missing some. This sample has 250,000 to 350,000 clones, with roughly 87% found just once. Sequenced: peripheral blood. The receptors originated from a man aged 18 to 30 with active or convalescent COVID-19.

This sequence joins TRBV6-1 and TRBJ2-6; D uncertain. The germline gives CDR1 MNHNS, CDR2 SASEGT. With 3 bases removed from V and 0 bases from J, the gap between germline ends came to 6 bases. This CDR3 is built from 15 residues. Here the CDR3 DNA reads TGTGCCAGCAGTGATCGGAGCTCTGGGGCCAACGTCCTGACTTTC. Translating it yields CASSDRSSGANVLTF.

V gene TRBV2 combines with J gene TRBJ2-7; 7 bases line up with TRBD2. The CDR3 has 15 residues. Losses at the gene ends were 8 bases for V and 0 bases for J; bases not matched to a gene: 10. In germline, CDR1 is SNHLY, CDR2 FYNNEI. The CDR3 DNA follows: TGTGCCAGCCGTTTGGGACGCGGGGGCTCCTACGAGCAGTACTTC. Protein sequence: CASRLGRGGSYEQYF.

This clone has only one observation. This sequence joins TRBV19 and TRBJ1-5; no firm D call. The CDR3 runs to 17 residues. Trimming left V 0 bases short and J 2 bases short, with 14 bases between. Germline assignment: CDR1 LNHDA and CDR2 SQIVND (reference sequence). The CDR3 sequence is CASSIDGAGWGNQPQHF. The DNA of the CDR3 is TGTGCCAGTAGTATAGATGGAGCGGGATGGGGCAATCAGCCCCAGCATTTT. The full variable domain, its missing parts supplied by reference TRBV19 and TRBJ1-5, is DGGITQSPKYLFRKEGQNVTLSCEQNLNHDAMYWYRQDPGQGLRLIYYSQIVNDFQKGDIAEGYSVSREKKESFPLTVTSAQKNPTAFYLCASSIDGAGWGNQPQHFGDGTRLSIL.

This chain uses TRBV14 with TRBJ2-1; D may be TRBD2 (5 bases). CDR1 is SGHDN, CDR2 FVKESK, per germline. The CDR3 covers 18 residues. Trimming took off 3 bases at V and 8 bases at J, with 26 bases between the two ends. The CDR3 sequence: CASSQEVTGLRGLDEQFF. The CDR3 DNA reads as TGTGCCAGCAGCCAGGAAGTCACTGGACTTCGGGGTTTGGATGAGCAGTTCTTC.

The V gene is TRBV27, the J gene TRBJ1-4, with 7 bases lining up with TRBD1. Germline loops: CDR1 MNHEY, CDR2 SMNVEV (reference sequence). The CDR3 extends over 12 amino acids. The V and J ends lost 5 bases and 11 bases, in that order; junction bases with no gene match: 5. CDR3 sequence reads: CASSPPGGKLFF. The CDR3 bases are TGTGCCAGCAGTCCTCCAGGGGGGAAACTGTTTTTT. The full variable domain, with the rest looked up from reference TRBV27 and TRBJ1-4, is EAQVTQNPRYLITVTGKKLTVTCSQNMNHEYMSWYRQDPGLGLRQIYYSMNVEVTDKGDVPEGYKVSRKEKRNFPLILESPSPNQTSLYFCASSPPGGKLFFGSGTQLSVL.

This clone was picked up a small number of times. For the CDR3, the DNA is TGTGCCAGTAGTATTTCGGGTTGGAATGGCTACACCTTC. This translates into CASSISGWNGYTF. V and J are TRBV19 and TRBJ1-2, with D unresolved. Germline V gives CDR1 LNHDA, CDR2 SQIVND (reference sequence). The CDR3 has 13 amino acids. V was cut by 3 bases and J by 6 bases, with 11 bases left in between.

In DNA, the CDR3 is TGTGCCAGCACTAAGGGACAGGGGATTTACGAGCAGTACTTC. As protein: CASTKGQGIYEQYF. This chain connects TRBV6-5 to TRBJ2-7; the match to TRBD1 covers 10 bases. CDR3 length equals 14 residues. Germline V gene sequence: CDR1 MNHEY, CDR2 SVGAGI. V gave up 7 bases and J gave up 4 bases; unmatched junction bases: 7.

V usage is TRBV11-2 and J usage is TRBJ1-4; no reliable D call. The CDR3 spans 12 residues. The V gene's germline CDR1 is SGHAT and CDR2 FQNNGV. The V end was cut by 4 bases, the J end by 5 bases, with 5 bases between. CDR3 bases: TGTGCCAGCAGCTCTGTAAATGAAAAACTGTTTTTT. Its translation is CASSSVNEKLFF.

The CDR3 nucleotides read TGTGCCAGCAGCCCAGGCGCGAACACTGAAGCTTTCTTT. This codes for CASSPGANTEAFF. This sequence joins TRBV5-4 and TRBJ1-1, with D hard to call. Trimming cost V 4 bases and J 1 base, with 8 bases left between them. Germline V gene data show CDR1 as SGHNT and CDR2 as YYREEE (reference sequence). The length of the CDR3 is 13 residues.

This chain uses TRBV7-9 with TRBJ2-7; 8 bases fit TRBD2. CDR1 and CDR2 (germline): SEHNR, FQNEAQ (reference sequence). The length of the CDR3 is 14 residues. Trimming at V came to 6 bases and at J to 3 bases, leaving 7 bases not matched to a gene. CDR3 bases: TGTGCCAGCAGTCCGGGGGGGCTACTCTACGAGCAGTACTTC. Translation gives CASSPGGLLYEQYF.

This clone was seen a handful of times. The V and J genes are TRBV5-4 and TRBJ2-7; 8 nucleotides agree with TRBD2. Trimming took 6 bases from V and 3 from J; bases not matched to a gene: 8. The germline V gene has CDR1 SGHNT and CDR2 YYREEE (reference sequence). The CDR3 is made up of 14 amino acids. The chain's CDR3 is CASTPGLADYEQYF. Written as DNA, the CDR3 is TGTGCCAGCACGCCCGGACTAGCAGACTACGAGCAGTACTTC.

The rearrangement joins TRBV25-1 to TRBJ2-2; 10 bases align to TRBD1. J lost 5 bases, V lost 0 bases, and 9 bases had no gene match. This CDR3 region has 18 residues. In germline, CDR1 is MGHDK, CDR2 SYGVNS. In DNA, the CDR3 is TGTGCCAGCAGTGAATACCGCGGGACAGGGGTTAGGACCGGGGAGCTGTTTTTT. This translates into CASSEYRGTGVRTGELFF.

This clone was picked up many times. The rearrangement joins TRBV24-1 to TRBJ2-7, with 7 bases lining up with TRBD1. The CDR3 runs to 13 residues. Germline-derived CDR1 and CDR2 are KGHDR and SFDVKD. V gave up 4 bases and J gave up 3 bases; unmatched junction bases: 2. The CDR3 reads CATSDRGYYEQYF. CDR3 in DNA: TGTGCCACCAGTGACAGGGGGTACTACGAGCAGTACTTC.

V and J are TRBV7-2 and TRBJ2-7; 9 nucleotides line up with TRBD2. In germline, CDR1 is SGHTA, CDR2 FQGNSA. The CDR3 loop spans 13 amino acids. Germline trimming cut 8 bases from V and 6 bases from J; bases unmatched to any gene: 8. CDR3 nucleotides: TGTGCCAGCGCGAGCGGGAGGCTCGGCGAGCAGTACTTC. Translating gives CASASGRLGEQYF.

The chain is built from TRBV2 and TRBJ2-1, with 10 bases matching TRBD1. Trimming cost V 6 bases and J 7 bases; bases outside gene matches: 6. Germline-derived CDR1 and CDR2 are SNHLY and FYNNEI. The CDR3 totals 14 residues. CDR3 sequence reads: CASSRQGAVNEQFF. For the CDR3, the DNA is TGTGCCAGCAGCCGACAGGGGGCGGTGAATGAGCAGTTCTTC.

The chain links TRBV29-1 to TRBJ1-2; 7 nucleotides line up with TRBD1. Germline lookup yields CDR1 SQVTM and CDR2 ANQGSEA. Trimming removed 7 bases from V and 8 bases from J; junction bases left unmatched: 7. CDR3 length: 11 residues. The CDR3 DNA sequence: TGCAGCGCCGAGACAGGGCGCGGCTACACCTTC. This sequence encodes CSAETGRGYTF. Full variable domain (outside the CDR3, taken from reference TRBV29-1 and TRBJ1-2): SAVISQKPSRDICQRGTSLTIQCQVDSQVTMMFWYRQQPGQSLTLIATANQGSEATYESGFVIDKFPISRPNLTFSTLTVSNMSPEDSSIYLCSAETGRGYTFGSGTRLTVV.

This chain joins TRBV7-6 and TRBJ2-1; possible D gene TRBD2, 5 bases. Germline V CDR1 and CDR2: SGHVS, FNYEAQ. The CDR3 sequence is 17 residues long. V was pared by 5 bases and J by 8 bases, with 25 bases between. The CDR3 spells CASSQRPLAGRVDEQFF. CDR3 nucleotide sequence: TGTGCCAGCAGCCAACGTCCCTTGGCGGGTCGGGTTGATGAGCAGTTCTTC.

This sequence joins TRBV6-5 and TRBJ2-1, with D possibly TRBD2 on 6 matching bases. Germline V gene sequence: CDR1 MNHEY, CDR2 SVGAGI. Trimming took 4 bases from V and 0 from J, leaving 10 bases between them. The CDR3 length is 15 residues. Written as DNA, the CDR3 is TGTGCCAGCAGTTTCCCTAGCGACTCCTACAATGAGCAGTTCTTC. Residues: CASSFPSDSYNEQFF.

The chain employs TRBV7-9 and TRBJ1-4; TRBD1 agrees at 10 bases. Germline-derived CDR1 and CDR2 are SEHNR and FQNEAQ (reference sequence). The V segment lost 5 bases and the J segment 7 bases; nucleotides outside the gene matches: 4. There are 14 residues in the CDR3. The DNA for the CDR3 is TGTGCCAGCAGCGAGACAGGGGGCATTGAAAAACTGTTTTTT. It is translated as CASSETGGIEKLFF.

The chain has TRBV4-2 and TRBJ2-7, with D possibly being TRBD1 (5 bases). Germline CDR1 reads LGHNA; CDR2 reads YNFKEQ. The V and J ends lost 4 bases and 1 base respectively, with 20 bases between them. CDR3 length equals 17 residues. CDR3 nucleotide sequence: TGTGCCAGCAGCCTATCTTCGCTGTCAGGGATTTCCTACGAGCAGTACTTC. Its translation: CASSLSSLSGISYEQYF.

The chain recombines TRBV11-2 with TRBJ2-5, with TRBD1 matching 10 bases. Trimming at V came to 5 bases and at J to 4 bases, leaving 4 bases not matched to a gene. The CDR3 totals 14 residues. The germline V gene has CDR1 SGHAT and CDR2 FQNNGV. The CDR3 nucleotides are TGTGCCAGCAGCAGGCGACAGGGGGCAGAGACCCAGTACTTC. It translates to CASSRRQGAETQYF.